These T cell receptor beta chains were read from a single sample in a study of cytomegalovirus exposure and HLA in healthy donors. The assay was immunoSEQ multiplex PCR, and TCRdb's table has in-frame clones only and misses some. The table lists 200,000 or so clones, approximately 84% of them singletons. Sequenced: PBMCs. Every receptor here comes from a woman in her thirties in good health and CMV-seropositive. CDR3s include the opening cysteine and the closing phenylalanine or tryptophan. The order of the fields is CDR3 length, D gene, J gene, clone size, V gene, CDR3 protein, CDR3 DNA. D genes are given only for firm matches. Clone size is shown for a subset of rows, as once, few, many or a class of expanded clone.

cdr3_length: 15; d_call: .; j_call: TRBJ1-5; clone_size: .; v_call: TRBV7-9; cdr3_aa: CASSLERGKNQPQHF; cdr3_nt: TGTGCCAGCAGCTTAGAAAGGGGAAAAAATCAGCCCCAGCATTTT
cdr3_length: 13; d_call: .; j_call: TRBJ1-2; clone_size: few; v_call: TRBV2; cdr3_aa: CAGQSIRGGGYTF; cdr3_nt: TGTGCCGGCCAAAGCATCCGAGGGGGTGGCTACACCTTC
cdr3_length: 13; d_call: .; j_call: TRBJ1-6; clone_size: few; v_call: TRBV6-5; cdr3_aa: CASSGGSNSPLHF; cdr3_nt: TGTGCCAGCAGTGGAGGATCGAATTCACCCCTCCACTTT
cdr3_length: 18; d_call: TRBD2; j_call: TRBJ2-7; clone_size: .; v_call: TRBV28; cdr3_aa: CASSSYGLGLARRYEQYF; cdr3_nt: TGTGCCAGCAGTTCGTATGGTCTGGGACTAGCAAGAAGATACGAGCAGTACTTC
cdr3_length: 16; d_call: .; j_call: TRBJ2-2; clone_size: .; v_call: TRBV15; cdr3_aa: CATSREGRLVAGELFF; cdr3_nt: TGTGCCACCAGCAGAGAGGGGAGGCTAGTAGCCGGGGAGCTGTTTTTT
cdr3_length: 13; d_call: .; j_call: TRBJ2-3; clone_size: .; v_call: TRBV18; cdr3_aa: CASSYMGADTQYF; cdr3_nt: TGTGCCAGCTCCTATATGGGAGCAGATACGCAGTATTTT
cdr3_length: 16; d_call: .; j_call: TRBJ1-2; clone_size: few; v_call: TRBV7-3; cdr3_aa: CASSPSEAGVPYGYTF; cdr3_nt: TGTGCCAGCAGCCCCAGCGAGGCAGGGGTGCCCTATGGCTACACCTTC
cdr3_length: 12; d_call: .; j_call: TRBJ1-5; clone_size: .; v_call: TRBV2; cdr3_aa: CASSDGPRPQHF; cdr3_nt: TGTGCCAGCAGTGATGGCCCTAGGCCCCAGCATTTT
cdr3_length: 12; d_call: .; j_call: TRBJ2-7; clone_size: .; v_call: TRBV5-1; cdr3_aa: CASSLRGYEQYF; cdr3_nt: TGCGCCAGCAGCTTGCGGGGGTACGAGCAGTACTTC
cdr3_length: 13; d_call: TRBD2; j_call: TRBJ2-5; clone_size: .; v_call: TRBV2; cdr3_aa: CASSRDGRETQYF; cdr3_nt: TGTGCCAGCAGTCGTGACGGGAGGGAGACCCAGTACTTC
cdr3_length: 15; d_call: .; j_call: TRBJ2-5; clone_size: .; v_call: TRBV15; cdr3_aa: CATSRVVGSQETQYF; cdr3_nt: TGTGCCACCAGCAGAGTGGTTGGTAGCCAAGAGACCCAGTACTTC
cdr3_length: 15; d_call: TRBD2; j_call: TRBJ2-7; clone_size: once; v_call: TRBV6-5; cdr3_aa: CASSQIAGVVYEQYF; cdr3_nt: TGTGCCAGCAGTCAAATAGCGGGAGTAGTCTACGAGCAGTACTTC
cdr3_length: 12; d_call: .; j_call: TRBJ2-3; clone_size: .; v_call: TRBV5-6; cdr3_aa: CASSFGPDTQYF; cdr3_nt: TGTGCCAGCAGCTTTGGGCCAGATACGCAGTATTTT
cdr3_length: 15; d_call: .; j_call: TRBJ2-2; clone_size: .; v_call: TRBV6-5; cdr3_aa: CASRTKDTGSGELFF; cdr3_nt: TGTGCCAGCAGGACAAAGGACACAGGGTCCGGGGAGCTGTTTTTT
cdr3_length: 13; d_call: .; j_call: TRBJ1-5; clone_size: .; v_call: TRBV6-5; cdr3_aa: CASSYSTGQPQHF; cdr3_nt: TGTGCCAGCAGTTACTCGACCGGGCAGCCCCAGCATTTT
cdr3_length: 15; d_call: TRBD1; j_call: TRBJ1-1; clone_size: .; v_call: TRBV19; cdr3_aa: CASSIGYGQGEKAFF; cdr3_nt: TGTGCCAGTAGTATAGGATACGGACAGGGGGAGAAAGCTTTCTTT
cdr3_length: 16; d_call: TRBD1; j_call: TRBJ1-4; clone_size: .; v_call: TRBV10-3; cdr3_aa: CAISGGQFPTNEKLFF; cdr3_nt: TGTGCCATCAGTGGGGGACAGTTCCCAACTAATGAAAAACTGTTTTTT
cdr3_length: 17; d_call: .; j_call: TRBJ1-6; clone_size: .; v_call: TRBV5-1; cdr3_aa: CASSLNGESSYNSPLHF; cdr3_nt: TGCGCCAGCAGCTTGAACGGGGAAAGCTCCTATAATTCACCCCTCCACTTT
cdr3_length: 14; d_call: .; j_call: TRBJ2-5; clone_size: .; v_call: TRBV11-2; cdr3_aa: CASSLDRTDKTQYF; cdr3_nt: TGTGCCAGCAGCTTAGATAGGACTGACAAGACCCAGTACTTC
cdr3_length: 12; d_call: .; j_call: TRBJ1-1; clone_size: .; v_call: TRBV10-1; cdr3_aa: CASSEGETEAFF; cdr3_nt: TGCGCCAGCAGTGAGGGTGAGACTGAAGCTTTCTTT
cdr3_length: 16; d_call: TRBD1; j_call: TRBJ2-7; clone_size: few; v_call: TRBV2; cdr3_aa: CASRGQGRSSNYEQYF; cdr3_nt: TGTGCCAGCAGGGGACAGGGGCGATCCTCCAACTACGAGCAGTACTTC
cdr3_length: 15; d_call: TRBD1; j_call: TRBJ1-3; clone_size: .; v_call: TRBV6-5; cdr3_aa: CASSYYRGPGNTIYF; cdr3_nt: TGTGCCAGCAGTTACTACAGGGGGCCTGGAAACACCATATATTTT
cdr3_length: 14; d_call: .; j_call: TRBJ2-5; clone_size: .; v_call: TRBV2; cdr3_aa: CAGLRWREQETQYF; cdr3_nt: TGTGCCGGTTTGAGGTGGCGCGAGCAGGAGACCCAGTACTTC
cdr3_length: 14; d_call: TRBD1; j_call: TRBJ2-3; clone_size: once; v_call: TRBV6-5; cdr3_aa: CASHRGSWTDTQYF; cdr3_nt: TGTGCCAGCCACAGGGGATCTTGGACAGATACGCAGTATTTT
cdr3_length: 13; d_call: .; j_call: TRBJ2-7; clone_size: .; v_call: TRBV9; cdr3_aa: CASSGSLAYEQYF; cdr3_nt: TGTGCCAGCAGCGGGTCCCTAGCGTACGAGCAGTACTTC
cdr3_length: 12; d_call: .; j_call: TRBJ1-5; clone_size: few; v_call: TRBV28; cdr3_aa: CASDDSYQPQHF; cdr3_nt: TGTGCCAGCGATGACAGCTATCAGCCCCAGCATTTT
cdr3_length: 16; d_call: TRBD1; j_call: TRBJ2-1; clone_size: .; v_call: TRBV15; cdr3_aa: CATSEKTGWSYNEQFF; cdr3_nt: TGTGCCACCAGCGAAAAGACAGGGTGGTCCTACAATGAGCAGTTCTTC
cdr3_length: 14; d_call: .; j_call: TRBJ2-1; clone_size: .; v_call: TRBV5-6; cdr3_aa: CASSLMGGGNEQFF; cdr3_nt: TGTGCCAGCAGCTTGATGGGGGGTGGCAATGAGCAGTTCTTC
cdr3_length: 14; d_call: .; j_call: TRBJ2-3; clone_size: .; v_call: TRBV28; cdr3_aa: CASSLWESGDTQYF; cdr3_nt: TGTGCCAGCAGTTTGTGGGAGTCAGGCGATACGCAGTATTTT
cdr3_length: 15; d_call: .; j_call: TRBJ2-3; clone_size: .; v_call: TRBV7-3; cdr3_aa: CASSPNNERGNTQYF; cdr3_nt: TGTGCCAGCAGCCCTAACAACGAGAGGGGGAATACGCAGTATTTT
cdr3_length: 14; d_call: TRBD1; j_call: TRBJ2-7; clone_size: .; v_call: TRBV6-6; cdr3_aa: CASSYAGTGYEQYF; cdr3_nt: TGTGCCAGCAGTTACGCGGGGACAGGCTACGAGCAGTACTTC
cdr3_length: 21; d_call: TRBD1; j_call: TRBJ2-1; clone_size: .; v_call: TRBV27; cdr3_aa: CASTSNGPRQGFLMAYNEQFF; cdr3_nt: TGTGCCAGCACCTCCAATGGTCCGAGACAGGGGTTCCTCATGGCCTACAATGAGCAGTTCTTC
cdr3_length: 15; d_call: .; j_call: TRBJ1-2; clone_size: few; v_call: TRBV5-6; cdr3_aa: CASSFVAVVADGYTF; cdr3_nt: TGTGCCAGCAGCTTTGTCGCCGTGGTGGCGGATGGCTACACCTTC
cdr3_length: 12; d_call: .; j_call: TRBJ1-2; clone_size: .; v_call: TRBV15; cdr3_aa: CATSRGTVGYTF; cdr3_nt: TGTGCCACCAGCAGAGGAACGGTAGGCTACACCTTC
cdr3_length: 16; d_call: .; j_call: TRBJ2-1; clone_size: .; v_call: TRBV11-3; cdr3_aa: CASSKTGPPPTDEQFF; cdr3_nt: TGTGCCAGCAGCAAGACAGGTCCCCCCCCCACCGATGAGCAGTTCTTC
cdr3_length: 13; d_call: .; j_call: TRBJ2-2; clone_size: once; v_call: TRBV6-4; cdr3_aa: CASSAEGTGELFF; cdr3_nt: TGTGCCAGCAGTGCTGAGGGAACCGGGGAGCTGTTTTTT
cdr3_length: 14; d_call: .; j_call: TRBJ2-7; clone_size: .; v_call: TRBV4-1; cdr3_aa: CASSQFRGSHEQYF; cdr3_nt: TGCGCCAGCAGCCAATTCCGGGGTTCCCACGAGCAGTACTTC
cdr3_length: 13; d_call: .; j_call: TRBJ2-2; clone_size: .; v_call: TRBV7-3; cdr3_aa: CASGGARTGELFF; cdr3_nt: TGTGCCAGCGGGGGGGCCCGCACCGGGGAGCTGTTTTTT
cdr3_length: 13; d_call: .; j_call: TRBJ1-1; clone_size: once; v_call: TRBV6-5; cdr3_aa: CASSDSLNTEAFF; cdr3_nt: TGTGCCAGCAGTGACAGCTTGAACACTGAAGCTTTCTTT
cdr3_length: 12; d_call: .; j_call: TRBJ1-4; clone_size: .; v_call: TRBV2; cdr3_aa: CASRPPTGKLFF; cdr3_nt: TGTGCCAGCAGGCCCCCAACAGGAAAACTGTTTTTT
cdr3_length: 15; d_call: .; j_call: TRBJ1-1; clone_size: .; v_call: TRBV19; cdr3_aa: CASSIGAGMNTEAFF; cdr3_nt: TGTGCCAGTAGTATTGGTGCAGGGATGAACACTGAAGCTTTCTTT
cdr3_length: 14; d_call: TRBD1; j_call: TRBJ1-2; clone_size: .; v_call: TRBV5-5; cdr3_aa: CASSSPGQSYGYTF; cdr3_nt: TGTGCCAGCAGCTCGCCGGGACAGTCCTATGGCTACACCTTC
cdr3_length: 16; d_call: TRBD2; j_call: TRBJ2-1; clone_size: .; v_call: TRBV7-8; cdr3_aa: CASSLRTSNQLNEQFF; cdr3_nt: TGTGCCAGCAGCTTAAGGACTAGCAACCAGCTCAATGAGCAGTTCTTC
cdr3_length: 15; d_call: .; j_call: TRBJ1-1; clone_size: few; v_call: TRBV9; cdr3_aa: CASSVGGGARTEAFF; cdr3_nt: TGTGCCAGCAGCGTAGGCGGGGGAGCGCGGACTGAAGCTTTCTTT
cdr3_length: 14; d_call: .; j_call: TRBJ1-3; clone_size: .; v_call: TRBV7-8; cdr3_aa: CASSEANSGNTIYF; cdr3_nt: TGTGCCAGCAGCGAGGCGAACTCTGGAAACACCATATATTTT